A selection of T cell receptor beta chains follows, all from one sample in a study of cytomegalovirus exposure and HLA in healthy donors. Assay: immunoSEQ multiplex PCR; the TCRdb copy retains only in-frame clones and omits some. The data show under 130,000 clones, with 74% seen just once and about 2.8% held by the top ten. The material sequenced was PBMCs. Source of these receptors: a man between 45 and 60 years old in good health and CMV-seropositive. The CDR3 runs from the conserved cysteine through the conserved F or W. Fields, in order: V gene, J gene, CDR3 protein.

V: TRBV4-1; J: .; CDR3: CASSPRLTGSYEQYF
V: TRBV19; J: TRBJ1-5; CDR3: CASSPARAYQPQHF
V: TRBV7-2; J: TRBJ1-5; CDR3: CASSLGMLGSGQPQHF
V: TRBV5-6; J: TRBJ1-4; CDR3: CASSLYGGPGEKLFF
V: TRBV2; J: TRBJ2-7; CDR3: CASSDPGTGVGEQYF
V: TRBV5-4; J: TRBJ2-3; CDR3: CASSTGLAGGSDTQYF
V: TRBV6-6; J: TRBJ2-7; CDR3: CASRDRATYEQYF
V: TRBV7-9; J: TRBJ2-7; CDR3: CASSQQQYEQYF
V: TRBV28; J: TRBJ1-5; CDR3: CASSFSGQGYRSQPQHF
V: TRBV14; J: TRBJ2-5; CDR3: CASSRPGTRVETQYF
V: TRBV7-2; J: TRBJ2-1; CDR3: CASSFKTGNEQFF
V: TRBV14; J: TRBJ1-2; CDR3: CASSQDQGDRGLYGYTF
V: TRBV7-6; J: TRBJ2-3; CDR3: CASSLGQGNADTQYF
V: TRBV18; J: TRBJ1-1; CDR3: CASSLGGSVEAFF
V: TRBV18; J: .; CDR3: CASSPPGQPYEQYF
V: TRBV4-1; J: TRBJ1-2; CDR3: CASSQDRGGDGYTF
V: TRBV2; J: TRBJ2-7; CDR3: CASSGLAGFYEQYF
V: TRBV2; J: TRBJ1-1; CDR3: CASSEDGVSEGAFF
V: TRBV19; J: TRBJ2-2; CDR3: CASSSRQGAPAGELFF
V: TRBV11-1; J: TRBJ2-3; CDR3: CASSPPGSLTDTQYF
V: TRBV5-6; J: TRBJ2-3; CDR3: CASSPESTDTQYF
V: TRBV19; J: TRBJ2-5; CDR3: CASSIGTSGGKQYF
V: TRBV5-1; J: TRBJ2-2; CDR3: CASAGTGGFTGELFF
V: TRBV6-4; J: TRBJ2-5; CDR3: CASSAVSGDGVTQYF
V: TRBV7-2; J: TRBJ2-1; CDR3: CASSSRGAGGIGVQFF